The sequence of this TCR beta chain was determined in a study of cytomegalovirus exposure and HLA in healthy donors. On the study more broadly: An earlier analysis found some 100 million unique TCR beta sequences from about 190 million T cells.

The PCR used 60 Vbeta and 13 Jbeta primers. The method was immunoSEQ multiplex PCR; TCRdb's version includes in-frame clones alone and lacks a portion of them. The sample includes some 150,000 clones, 75% to 85% of them seen just once. The sample holds one count of this clone. The CDR3 is 13 residues long. V gave up 3 bases and J gave up 11 bases, with 16 bases separating them. Germline V gene sequence: CDR1 KGHSH, CDR2 LQKENI. This TCR derives from a man aged 45 to 65 in good health and CMV-seronegative. Sequenced material: PBMCs. The chain recombines TRBV18 with TRBJ1-1, with D possibly being TRBD1 (5 bases). The CDR3 DNA reads as TGTGCCAGCTCACCGGGCGGGGGGTCAGTTGCTTTCTTT. Amino acid sequence: CASSPGGGSVAFF.